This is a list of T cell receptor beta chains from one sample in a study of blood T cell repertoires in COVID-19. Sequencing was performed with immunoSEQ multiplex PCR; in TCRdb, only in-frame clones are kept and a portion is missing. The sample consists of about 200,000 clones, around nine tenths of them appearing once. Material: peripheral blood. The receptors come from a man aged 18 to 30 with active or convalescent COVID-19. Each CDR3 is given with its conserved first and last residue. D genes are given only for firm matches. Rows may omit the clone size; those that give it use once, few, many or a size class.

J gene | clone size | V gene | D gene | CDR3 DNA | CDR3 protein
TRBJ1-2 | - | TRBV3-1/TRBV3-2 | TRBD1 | TGTGCCAGCAGCCAAGACCCAGGGGGCTCTGGCTACACCTTC | CASSQDPGGSGYTF
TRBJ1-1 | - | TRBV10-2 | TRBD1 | TGCGCCAGCAGGGGCCAGGGGGTGGCGTTGGCTTTCTTT | CASRGQGVALAFF
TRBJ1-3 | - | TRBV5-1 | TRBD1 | TGCGCCAGCAGCTTCGGGACAGATGGAAACACCATATATTTT | CASSFGTDGNTIYF
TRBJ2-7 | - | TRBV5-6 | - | TGTGCCAGCAGCTTGGTACAGAACTACGAGCAGTACTTC | CASSLVQNYEQYF
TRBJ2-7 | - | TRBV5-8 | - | TGTGCCAGCAGCCCTTCAAGGAGAAACGACGAGCAGTACTTC | CASSPSRRNDEQYF
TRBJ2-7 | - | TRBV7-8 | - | TGTGCCAGCAGCTCATTCCAGGGTGCCTACGAGCAGTACTTC | CASSSFQGAYEQYF
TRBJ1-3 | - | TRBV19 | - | TGTGCCAGTAGTTCATGGGCCGCTAACTCTGGAAACACCATATATTTT | CASSSWAANSGNTIYF
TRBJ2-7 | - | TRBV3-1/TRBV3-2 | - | TGTGCCAGCAGCCAAGTACCGCGGGGAGTCGAGCAGTACTTC | CASSQVPRGVEQYF
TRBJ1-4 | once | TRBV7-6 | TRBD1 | TGTGCCAGCAGTCTTACGCTGACAGGGGGCTCAGTAAATGAAAAACTGTTTTTT | CASSLTLTGGSVNEKLFF
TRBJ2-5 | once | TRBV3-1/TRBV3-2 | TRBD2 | TGTGCCAGCAGCCTAGCGGGGGGGCTAGTAGAGACCCAGTACTTC | CASSLAGGLVETQYF
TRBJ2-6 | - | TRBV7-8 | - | TGTGCCAGCAGCAAGGGACAAGGCCACCGCTCTGGGGCCAACGTCCTGACTTTC | CASSKGQGHRSGANVLTF
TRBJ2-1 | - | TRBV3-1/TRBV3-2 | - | TGTGCCAGCAGCTTAAGAACGTTAGCCCATGAGCAGTTCTTC | CASSLRTLAHEQFF
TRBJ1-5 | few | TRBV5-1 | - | TGCGCCAGCAGCGAGGTTCAACCCAATCAGCCCCAGCATTTT | CASSEVQPNQPQHF
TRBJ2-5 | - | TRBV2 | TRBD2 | TGTGCCAGCAGTGGGGGGGAGGGAGTGGTGACCCAGTACTTC | CASSGGEGVVTQYF
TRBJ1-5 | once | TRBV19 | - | TGTGCCAGTAGTATACGACAGCTAAATCAGCCCCAGCATTTT | CASSIRQLNQPQHF
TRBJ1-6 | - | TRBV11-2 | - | TGTGCCAGCAGCTCCCGGAGCTCCTATAATTCACCCCTCCACTTT | CASSSRSSYNSPLHF
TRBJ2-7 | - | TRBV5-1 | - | TGCGCCAGCAGTGGGCAGGCCAGCTCCTACGAGCAGTACTTC | CASSGQASSYEQYF
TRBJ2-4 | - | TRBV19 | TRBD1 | TGTGCCTCGAGTGACAGGGGGGGCATTCAGTACTTC | CASSDRGGIQYF
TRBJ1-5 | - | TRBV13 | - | TGTGCCAGCAGCCTCAGGGGCTCAGGGCCCCAGCATTTT | CASSLRGSGPQHF
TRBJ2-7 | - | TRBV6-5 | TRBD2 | TGTGCCACCACCTCCGGGACTAGCAGTTTCTACGAGCAGTACTTC | CATTSGTSSFYEQYF
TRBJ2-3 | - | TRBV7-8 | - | TGTGCCAGCAGCCCCCCAGGAGATACGCAGTATTTT | CASSPPGDTQYF
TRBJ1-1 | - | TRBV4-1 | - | TGCGCCAGCAGCCAAGATTGGGGGGGAGCTTTCTTT | CASSQDWGGAFF
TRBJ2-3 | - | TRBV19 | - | TGTGCCAGTATGGGGGGACTTGTCACAGATACGCAGTATTTT | CASMGGLVTDTQYF
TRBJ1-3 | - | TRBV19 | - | TGTGCCAGTAGTATAGGAAGAGGAGACCATTACTCTGGAAACACCATATATTTT | CASSIGRGDHYSGNTIYF
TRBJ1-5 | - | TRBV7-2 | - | TGTGCCAGCAGCTTAGGGGCAACCGATCAGCCCCAGCATTTT | CASSLGATDQPQHF
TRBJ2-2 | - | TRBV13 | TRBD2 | TGTGCCAGCAGCTGGGGACTAGCGGGAAGGTCCGGGGAGCTGTTTTTT | CASSWGLAGRSGELFF
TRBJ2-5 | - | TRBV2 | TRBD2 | TGTGCCAGCAGTGAACTCAGCGGGGGGGCCCGGACCCAGTACTTC | CASSELSGGARTQYF
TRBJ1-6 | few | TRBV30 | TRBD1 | TGTGCCTGGGCCGGGACAGCTAATTCACCCCTCCACTTT | CAWAGTANSPLHF
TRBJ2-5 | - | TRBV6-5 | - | TGTGCCAGCAGTTTGGGACTTTACCAAGAGACCCAGTACTTC | CASSLGLYQETQYF
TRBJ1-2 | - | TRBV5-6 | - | TGTGCCAGCAGCTTAGTCCAGGACTATGGCTACACCTTC | CASSLVQDYGYTF
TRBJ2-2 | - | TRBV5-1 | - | TGCGCCAGCAGCTTGGAAAGAGGGAACACCGGGGAGCTGTTTTTT | CASSLERGNTGELFF
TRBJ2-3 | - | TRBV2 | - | TGTGCCAGCAGTGCGGATAGCGGCAGCACAGATACGCAGTATTTT | CASSADSGSTDTQYF
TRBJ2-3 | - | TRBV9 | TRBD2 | TGTGCCAGCAGCTCCCTCAAGCGGGAGAGCACAGATACGCAGTATTTT | CASSSLKRESTDTQYF
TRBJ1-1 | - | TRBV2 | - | TGTGCCAGCAGTGGGTGGGCAGGACTAAGGGATGAAGCTTTCTTT | CASSGWAGLRDEAFF
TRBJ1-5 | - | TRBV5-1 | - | TGCGCCAGCAGCTTGGCGGCGGGTAGCAATCAGCCCCAGCATTTT | CASSLAAGSNQPQHF
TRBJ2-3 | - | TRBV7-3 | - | TGTGCCAGCAGCCCGCAGGGAGGCAGCGGACCGCCAGATACGCAGTATTTT | CASSPQGGSGPPDTQYF
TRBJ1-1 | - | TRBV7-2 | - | TGTGCCAGCAGCTTAGCGTTCTTCCCGGGCGGGAAACACGAAGCTTTCTTT | CASSLAFFPGGKHEAFF
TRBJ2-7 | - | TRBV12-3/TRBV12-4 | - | TGTGCCAGCAGTTTAGCGCACAGGTACGAGCAGTACTTC | CASSLAHRYEQYF
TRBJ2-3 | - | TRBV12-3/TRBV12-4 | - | TGTGCCAGCAGTTTGACAACGACGCAGTATTTT | CASSLTTTQYF
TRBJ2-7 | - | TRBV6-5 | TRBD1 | TGTGCCAGCAGACCGGGACAGGGGACCTACGAGCAGTACTTC | CASRPGQGTYEQYF
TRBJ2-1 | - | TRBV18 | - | TGTGCCAGCTCACCTGGCTCTCTAGCGTCCTCCTACAATGAGCAGTTCTTC | CASSPGSLASSYNEQFF
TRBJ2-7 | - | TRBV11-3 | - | TGTGCCAGCAGCTTAGGGGCGGGTGGGTCCTACGAGCAGTACTTC | CASSLGAGGSYEQYF
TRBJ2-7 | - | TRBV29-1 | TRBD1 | TGCAGCGTCGGGACAGGGGGCGCGTCCTACGAGCAGTACTTC | CSVGTGGASYEQYF
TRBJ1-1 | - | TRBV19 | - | TGTGCCAGTAGTATTGGTCGGGGAACTGAAGCTTTCTTT | CASSIGRGTEAFF
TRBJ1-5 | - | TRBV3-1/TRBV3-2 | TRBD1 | TGTGCCAGCAGCCAAGGGACAGGGAATCAGCCCCAGCATTTT | CASSQGTGNQPQHF
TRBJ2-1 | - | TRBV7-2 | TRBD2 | TGTGCCAGCAGTTTCAACCCAAGTCTAGCGGGAGTAGGTGAGCAGTTCTTC | CASSFNPSLAGVGEQFF
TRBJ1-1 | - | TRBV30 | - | TGTGCCTGGAGTACAGGGCCCACTGAAGCTTTCTTT | CAWSTGPTEAFF
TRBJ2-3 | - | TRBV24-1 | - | TGTGCCACCAGTGATCCACTAAAAGCGGCCCCCGCAGATACGCAGTATTTT | CATSDPLKAAPADTQYF
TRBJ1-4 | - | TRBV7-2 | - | TGTGCCAGCAGCCTAGGCAGGGCTAATGAAAAACTGTTTTTT | CASSLGRANEKLFF
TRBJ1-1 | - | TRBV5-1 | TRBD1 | TGCGCCAGCAGCCAAAGGACAGGGTCCGAAGCTTTCTTT | CASSQRTGSEAFF
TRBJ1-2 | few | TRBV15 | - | TGTGCCACCAGCAGAGGGGCAGACTATGGCTACACCTTC | CATSRGADYGYTF
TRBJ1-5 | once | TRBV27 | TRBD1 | TGTGCCAGCAGTGTGGACAGGGCGGATCAGCCCCAGCATTTT | CASSVDRADQPQHF
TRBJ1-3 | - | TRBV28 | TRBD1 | TGTGCCAGCAGGACGACAGGGAGTGGAAACACCATATATTTT | CASRTTGSGNTIYF
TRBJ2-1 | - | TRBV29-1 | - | TGCAGCGTTGATAGAGGGAAGGAGGATGAGCAGTTCTTC | CSVDRGKEDEQFF
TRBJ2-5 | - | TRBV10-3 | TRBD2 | TGTGCCATCAGTGACCTAGCGGGAGGTGGAGAGACCCAGTACTTC | CAISDLAGGGETQYF
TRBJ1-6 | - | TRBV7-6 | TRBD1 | TGTGCCAGCAGCACAGGGACAGGAAGCTCCTATAATTCACCCCTCCACTTT | CASSTGTGSSYNSPLHF
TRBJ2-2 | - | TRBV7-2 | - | TGTGCCAGCAGCTTAGTATTAGCCGGGGAGCTGTTTTTT | CASSLVLAGELFF
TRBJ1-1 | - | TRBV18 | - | TGTGCCAGCTCACCACAGGGACTCGGCACTGAAGCTTTCTTT | CASSPQGLGTEAFF
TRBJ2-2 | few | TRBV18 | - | TGTGCCAGCTCACCGGGGGCCTCGAACACCGGGGAGCTGTTTTTT | CASSPGASNTGELFF